These T cell receptor beta chains were read from a single sample in a study of cytomegalovirus exposure and HLA in healthy donors. Some clones are missing from TCRdb's copy, which holds only in-frame ones; the method was immunoSEQ multiplex PCR. The sample yields some 240,000 clones, 85% to 95% seen once. Material: PBMCs. Receptors originate from a girl aged 2-10 years in good health and CMV-seronegative. Each CDR3 is given with its conserved first and last residue. Each record gives: clone size, J gene, D gene, V gene, CDR3 DNA, CDR3 protein. D genes are given only for firm matches. Expanded clones are given a class, and other clones once, few, many or no size at all.

clone_size: few
j_call: TRBJ1-1
d_call: TRBD1
v_call: TRBV5-6
cdr3_nt: TGTGCCAGCAGCCCCGGGACAGGAAACACTGAAGCTTTCTTT
cdr3_aa: CASSPGTGNTEAFF

clone_size: NA
j_call: TRBJ2-1
d_call: NA
v_call: TRBV27
cdr3_nt: TGTGCCAGCAGTCCTTCGGGCGGGAATGAGCAGTTCTTC
cdr3_aa: CASSPSGGNEQFF

clone_size: NA
j_call: TRBJ2-7
d_call: TRBD1
v_call: TRBV5-1
cdr3_nt: TGCGCCAGCAGCTTGGGGGGCCTCTGGACAGGGAGCTCCTACGAGCAGTACTTC
cdr3_aa: CASSLGGLWTGSSYEQYF

clone_size: NA
j_call: TRBJ2-5
d_call: TRBD2
v_call: TRBV6-6
cdr3_nt: TGTGCCAGCAGCTCGGGGGTAGCGGGGGTGTTTGGGACCCAGTACTTC
cdr3_aa: CASSSGVAGVFGTQYF

clone_size: NA
j_call: TRBJ1-1
d_call: TRBD1
v_call: TRBV9
cdr3_nt: TGTGCCACTCAGGGGGCGGACACTGAAGCTTTCTTT
cdr3_aa: CATQGADTEAFF

clone_size: NA
j_call: TRBJ1-1
d_call: NA
v_call: TRBV11-2
cdr3_nt: TGTGCCAGCAGCTTAGAGCTGGCCTCGAACACTGAAGCTTTCTTT
cdr3_aa: CASSLELASNTEAFF

clone_size: NA
j_call: TRBJ2-1
d_call: TRBD1
v_call: TRBV28
cdr3_nt: TGTGCCAGCAGTGGGACAGGGGACAATGAGCAGTTCTTC
cdr3_aa: CASSGTGDNEQFF

clone_size: NA
j_call: TRBJ2-5
d_call: TRBD2
v_call: TRBV5-1
cdr3_nt: TGCGCCAGCAGCCCGGGACTAGCGGAACGGGGAGAGACCCAGTACTTC
cdr3_aa: CASSPGLAERGETQYF

clone_size: NA
j_call: TRBJ2-7
d_call: NA
v_call: TRBV5-6
cdr3_nt: TGTGCCAGCATCATACAGGGATTCGGCTCCTACGAGCAGTACTTC
cdr3_aa: CASIIQGFGSYEQYF

clone_size: NA
j_call: TRBJ2-7
d_call: NA
v_call: TRBV5-5
cdr3_nt: TGTGCCAGCGGGGCCGTACAGATCCCCTACGAGCAGTACTTC
cdr3_aa: CASGAVQIPYEQYF

clone_size: NA
j_call: TRBJ2-7
d_call: NA
v_call: TRBV2
cdr3_nt: TGTGCCAGCAGTTCAGCTAGCGCCTTAGAGCAGTACTTC
cdr3_aa: CASSSASALEQYF

clone_size: few
j_call: TRBJ2-2
d_call: TRBD1
v_call: TRBV13
cdr3_nt: TGTGCCAGCACGCTAGGGACAGGGTACACCGGGGAGCTGTTTTTT
cdr3_aa: CASTLGTGYTGELFF

clone_size: NA
j_call: TRBJ1-1
d_call: NA
v_call: TRBV28
cdr3_nt: TGTGCCAGCAGTGCCTTCGGGGGAGACACTGAAGCTTTCTTC
cdr3_aa: CASSAFGGDTEAFF

clone_size: NA
j_call: TRBJ1-2
d_call: TRBD1
v_call: TRBV4-2
cdr3_nt: TGTGCCAGCAGCCAAGATGGGACAGGGAGGGACTATGGCTACACCTTC
cdr3_aa: CASSQDGTGRDYGYTF

clone_size: NA
j_call: TRBJ2-7
d_call: NA
v_call: TRBV7-2
cdr3_nt: TGTGCCAGCAGCTTAAGACGGGGGTTCTCCTACGAGCAGTACTTC
cdr3_aa: CASSLRRGFSYEQYF

clone_size: once
j_call: TRBJ2-7
d_call: NA
v_call: TRBV6-1
cdr3_nt: TGTGCCAGCAGTGAAATGGGCATATACGACGAGCAGTACTTC
cdr3_aa: CASSEMGIYDEQYF

clone_size: NA
j_call: TRBJ2-2
d_call: TRBD2
v_call: TRBV30
cdr3_nt: TGTGCCTGGAGTGTACTAGCGGGAGGGGAGCTGTTTTTT
cdr3_aa: CAWSVLAGGELFF

clone_size: once
j_call: TRBJ2-5
d_call: TRBD2
v_call: TRBV2
cdr3_nt: TGTGCCACAGGACTAGCGGGGTCACAAGAGACCCAGTACTTC
cdr3_aa: CATGLAGSQETQYF

clone_size: NA
j_call: TRBJ2-7
d_call: TRBD1
v_call: TRBV5-4
cdr3_nt: TGTGCCAGCAGCTCGACGGGACAGGGGGCATACGGGCAGTACTTC
cdr3_aa: CASSSTGQGAYGQYF

clone_size: NA
j_call: TRBJ1-2
d_call: NA
v_call: TRBV2
cdr3_nt: TGTGCCAGGGCGGGGGGCTTCGGAGGCTACACCTTC
cdr3_aa: CARAGGFGGYTF

clone_size: NA
j_call: TRBJ2-5
d_call: TRBD1
v_call: TRBV14
cdr3_nt: TGTGCCAGCAGCCCCCTCGGGACAGAGTTTATGGAGACCCAGTACTTC
cdr3_aa: CASSPLGTEFMETQYF

clone_size: NA
j_call: TRBJ2-2
d_call: NA
v_call: TRBV6-4
cdr3_nt: TGTGCCAGCAGTGACTCTCAGGGTACCGGGGAGCTGTTTTTT
cdr3_aa: CASSDSQGTGELFF

clone_size: NA
j_call: TRBJ2-1
d_call: NA
v_call: TRBV19
cdr3_nt: TGTGCCAGTAGTATAGGAATGCGTCTTACGTACAATGAGCAGTTCTTC
cdr3_aa: CASSIGMRLTYNEQFF

clone_size: NA
j_call: TRBJ2-2
d_call: TRBD1
v_call: TRBV28
cdr3_nt: TGTGCCAGCAGCAGCCCGAGGACAGGGTCGCGAGGCGGGGAGCTGTTTTTT
cdr3_aa: CASSSPRTGSRGGELFF

clone_size: NA
j_call: TRBJ2-2
d_call: NA
v_call: TRBV6-5
cdr3_nt: TGTGCCAGCAGTATCCGGCCCTCGGGCGGGGAGCTGTTTTTT
cdr3_aa: CASSIRPSGGELFF

clone_size: NA
j_call: TRBJ2-5
d_call: NA
v_call: TRBV14
cdr3_nt: TGTGCCAGCAGCCACCTCCCCGGGGAAGACGAGACCCAGTACTTC
cdr3_aa: CASSHLPGEDETQYF

clone_size: NA
j_call: TRBJ1-2
d_call: TRBD1
v_call: TRBV6-1
cdr3_nt: TGTGCCAGCAGTGAGACTACAGGGGGCTCCAGAAACTATGGCTACACCTTC
cdr3_aa: CASSETTGGSRNYGYTF

clone_size: NA
j_call: TRBJ2-3
d_call: TRBD2
v_call: TRBV5-1
cdr3_nt: TGCGCCAGCAGCTTAACACCTAGCGGGGGCACAGATACGCAGTATTTT
cdr3_aa: CASSLTPSGGTDTQYF

clone_size: few
j_call: TRBJ2-1
d_call: TRBD2
v_call: TRBV9
cdr3_nt: TGTGCCAGCAGCTTACTAGCGAATGAGCAGTTCTTC
cdr3_aa: CASSLLANEQFF

clone_size: NA
j_call: TRBJ2-2
d_call: NA
v_call: TRBV15
cdr3_nt: TGTGCCACCAGCAGTCACGGGGGACCGAACACCGGGGAGCTGTTTTTT
cdr3_aa: CATSSHGGPNTGELFF

clone_size: NA
j_call: TRBJ1-4
d_call: NA
v_call: TRBV10-2
cdr3_nt: TGCGCCAGCAGACTCGGAGAGGCTAATGAAAAACTGTTTTTT
cdr3_aa: CASRLGEANEKLFF

clone_size: NA
j_call: TRBJ2-1
d_call: NA
v_call: TRBV6-5
cdr3_nt: TGTGCCAGCAGTAACGGACTACGCTACAATGAGCAGTTCTTC
cdr3_aa: CASSNGLRYNEQFF

clone_size: few
j_call: TRBJ2-6
d_call: NA
v_call: TRBV21-1
cdr3_nt: TGTGCCAGCAGCCAGACAGGGCGATCGTGTGTTTCTGGGGCCAACGTCCTGACTTTC
cdr3_aa: CASSQTGRSCVSGANVLTF

clone_size: once
j_call: TRBJ2-7
d_call: NA
v_call: TRBV5-1
cdr3_nt: TGCGCCAGCAGCTTGGTAGACTCCTACGAGCAGTACTTC
cdr3_aa: CASSLVDSYEQYF

clone_size: few
j_call: TRBJ2-5
d_call: NA
v_call: TRBV7-8
cdr3_nt: TGTGCCAGCAGCCCGAGCTTCTTACCAGGGGAAGAGACCCAGTACTTC
cdr3_aa: CASSPSFLPGEETQYF

clone_size: NA
j_call: TRBJ2-7
d_call: TRBD1
v_call: TRBV5-1
cdr3_nt: TGCGCCAGCTCCTTGGGCAGGGGGCTGTCCTACGAGCAGTACTTC
cdr3_aa: CASSLGRGLSYEQYF

clone_size: NA
j_call: TRBJ1-1
d_call: NA
v_call: TRBV7-8
cdr3_nt: TGTGCCAGCAGCCCAGCAGGAGGGGAAACTGAAGCTTTCTTT
cdr3_aa: CASSPAGGETEAFF

clone_size: NA
j_call: TRBJ2-1
d_call: NA
v_call: TRBV10-3
cdr3_nt: TGTGCCACCTTACCCGACAGGATCAACAATGAGCAGTTCTTC
cdr3_aa: CATLPDRINNEQFF

clone_size: NA
j_call: TRBJ2-7
d_call: TRBD2
v_call: TRBV6-5
cdr3_nt: TGTGCCAGCAGCTTCCAACTAGCGGTTTCCTACGAGCAGTACTTC
cdr3_aa: CASSFQLAVSYEQYF

clone_size: NA
j_call: TRBJ2-7
d_call: NA
v_call: TRBV7-9
cdr3_nt: TGTTCCAGCAGCTTGAGACAGGCATACGAGCAGTACTTC
cdr3_aa: CSSSLRQAYEQYF

clone_size: NA
j_call: TRBJ1-2
d_call: TRBD1
v_call: TRBV5-5
cdr3_nt: TGTGCCAGCAGCTCTGACAGGGAGCGCGGCTATGGCTACACCTTC
cdr3_aa: CASSSDRERGYGYTF

clone_size: NA
j_call: TRBJ2-7
d_call: NA
v_call: TRBV28
cdr3_nt: TGTGCCAGCAGTGCCGGAACGGGACAACTCCCCTACGAGCAGTACTTC
cdr3_aa: CASSAGTGQLPYEQYF

clone_size: NA
j_call: TRBJ1-3
d_call: TRBD1
v_call: TRBV30
cdr3_nt: TGTGCCTGGAGTGTAAGGGGGCGCAGTGGAAACACCATATATTTT
cdr3_aa: CAWSVRGRSGNTIYF

clone_size: NA
j_call: TRBJ2-3
d_call: TRBD1
v_call: TRBV5-1
cdr3_nt: TGCGCCAGCAGCTCTCCCCAGGGGGCAAGCACAGATACGCAGTATTTT
cdr3_aa: CASSSPQGASTDTQYF

clone_size: NA
j_call: TRBJ2-7
d_call: TRBD1
v_call: TRBV5-1
cdr3_nt: TGCGCCAGGTTTGACAGGGCGGTCTACGAGCAGTACTTC
cdr3_aa: CARFDRAVYEQYF

clone_size: NA
j_call: TRBJ1-6
d_call: NA
v_call: TRBV19
cdr3_nt: TGTGCCAGTAGTATTTCTCTGGTACAGGATTCACCCCTCCACTTT
cdr3_aa: CASSISLVQDSPLHF

clone_size: NA
j_call: TRBJ2-1
d_call: NA
v_call: TRBV7-9
cdr3_nt: TGTGCCAGCAGCTTAGAAGACAGAGTATACAATGAGCAGTTCTTC
cdr3_aa: CASSLEDRVYNEQFF

clone_size: few
j_call: TRBJ2-2
d_call: TRBD2
v_call: TRBV7-6
cdr3_nt: TGTGCCAGCAGCTCGACTAGCATCCCCGGGGAGCTGTTTTTT
cdr3_aa: CASSSTSIPGELFF

clone_size: once
j_call: TRBJ1-3
d_call: NA
v_call: TRBV5-5
cdr3_nt: TGTGCCAGCAGCCCACGGGGGACGTTGGGTTCTGGAAACACCATATATTTT
cdr3_aa: CASSPRGTLGSGNTIYF

clone_size: NA
j_call: TRBJ1-1
d_call: NA
v_call: TRBV7-2
cdr3_nt: TGTGCCAGCAGCTTATGGTTAGGGGCGAACACTGAAGCTTTCTTT
cdr3_aa: CASSLWLGANTEAFF

clone_size: NA
j_call: TRBJ2-3
d_call: NA
v_call: TRBV10-3
cdr3_nt: TGTGCCATCAGCCATAGCGCAGATACGCAGTATTTT
cdr3_aa: CAISHSADTQYF